Each of the 30 T cell receptor beta chains below was sequenced from the same sample in a study of T cell responses to AZD1222 COVID-19 vaccine (dated by TCRdb to about 2021). Libraries were built with the immunoSEQ multiplex PCR assay. TCRdb provides this immuneACCESS table in a form limited to in-frame rearrangements. Some clones are lacking; in checked studies, under half of them reflect an unresolved V gene, and why the rest are absent is not known. Here the sample has roughly 120,000 clones; roughly nine tenths occur a single time. The biggest ten clones account for roughly 2.3% of the sample. What the time point label conveys for this sample: baseline before first vaccination. Sequencing was performed on peripheral blood, taken on day 0 of AZD1222 vaccination. These receptors originate from an adult in good health.

To note about this clone: Mismatch with germline at one junction end may stem from a read error. The DNA for the CDR3 is TGTGCTAGCAGCTTAGTAGTAGCGGGAGGGACAGATACGCAGTATTTT. Its translation: CASSLVVAGGTDTQYF. V is TRBV7-7 and J is TRBJ2-3; 11 nucleotides line up with TRBD2. The CDR3 is made up of 16 amino acids. Germline-derived CDR1 and CDR2 are SSHAT and FNYEAQ (reference sequence).

The chain couples TRBV7-2 to TRBJ2-2; 7 nucleotides line up with TRBD1. V lost 5 bases, J lost 4 bases, and 4 bases stayed unmatched. Germline CDR1 is SGHTA and CDR2 is FQGNSA. The length of the CDR3 is 14 residues. CDR3 residues: CASSRDSLTGELFF. The DNA for the CDR3 is TGTGCCAGCAGCCGGGACAGCCTCACCGGGGAGCTGTTTTTT.

The V call is TRBV11-2, the J call TRBJ2-7; 8 nucleotides line up with TRBD2. V lost 6 bases to trimming and J lost 3 bases; unmatched junction nucleotides: 13. The CDR3 covers 16 residues. Germline-derived CDR1 and CDR2 are SGHAT and FQNNGV. The CDR3 is CASSFLAGPKFYEQYF. In DNA, the CDR3 is TGTGCCAGCAGTTTTCTAGCGGGTCCGAAATTCTACGAGCAGTACTTC. Full variable domain (rest looked up from reference TRBV11-2 and TRBJ2-7): EAGVAQSPRYKIIEKRQSVAFWCNPISGHATLYWYQQILGQGPKLLIQFQNNGVVDDSQLPKDRFSAERLKGVDSTLKIQPAKLEDSAVYLCASSFLAGPKFYEQYFGPGTRLTVT.

This chain connects TRBV2 to TRBJ2-2, with 8 bases lining up with TRBD2. Per the germline V gene, CDR1 is SNHLY and CDR2 is FYNNEI. V trimming: 6 bases; J trimming: 5 bases; junction bases outside the gene matches: 5. CDR3 length: 14 amino acids. CDR3 sequence: CASRGLVLTGELFF. DNA of the CDR3: TGTGCCAGCAGGGGACTAGTTCTAACCGGGGAGCTGTTTTTT.

V and J are TRBV19 and TRBJ1-4, with TRBD1 identical over 10 bases. The V segment lost 5 bases and the J segment 8 bases; nucleotides outside the gene matches: 5. This CDR3 spans 14 amino acids. In germline, CDR1 is LNHDA, CDR2 SQIVND (reference sequence). CDR3 region: CASSETGGGEKLFF. The CDR3 DNA sequence: TGTGCCAGTAGTGAGACAGGGGGCGGCGAAAAACTGTTTTTT. Full variable domain (remainder filled in from reference TRBV19 and TRBJ1-4): DGGITQSPKYLFRKEGQNVTLSCEQNLNHDAMYWYRQDPGQGLRLIYYSQIVNDFQKGDIAEGYSVSREKKESFPLTVTSAQKNPTAFYLCASSETGGGEKLFFGSGTQLSVL.

Only a few counts were recorded for this clone. This chain joins TRBV9 and TRBJ1-2; TRBD1 aligns across 7 bases. V was pared by 3 bases and J by 2 bases, with 1 base of the junction left unmatched. This CDR3 spans 13 amino acids. Germline assignment: CDR1 SGDLS and CDR2 YYNGEE. The DNA of the CDR3 is TGTGCCAGCAGCGAACAGGGGAACTATGGCTACACCTTC. This gives the protein CASSEQGNYGYTF.

The CDR3 spells CASSPQGGSGSNTQYF. Written as DNA, the CDR3 is TGTGCCAGCAGCCCGCAGGGCGGGAGCGGGAGTAATACGCAGTATTTT. This chain links TRBV5-4 with TRBJ2-3; 8 nucleotides match TRBD2. J gave up 7 bases and V 4 bases, and 14 bases lay outside the gene matches. The CDR3 totals 16 residues. The V gene's germline CDR1 is SGHNT and CDR2 YYREEE (reference sequence).

The chain employs TRBV6-5 and TRBJ1-6; TRBD1 matches at 9 bases. This CDR3 has 14 residues. Germline CDR1 and CDR2: MNHEY and SVGAGI. V shed 6 bases and J 10 bases; nucleotides not matched to a gene: 7. The CDR3 DNA reads TGTGCCAGCAGAGAGACAGGGGGACGATCACCCCTCCACTTT. It translates to CASRETGGRSPLHF.

This clone was picked up one time. This chain connects TRBV10-1 to TRBJ2-7, with 8 positions matching TRBD1. CDR1 and CDR2 (germline): WNHNN, SYGVQD (reference sequence). This CDR3 is 16 amino acids long. Germline trimming cut 0 bases from V and 5 bases from J; bases unmatched to any gene: 9. The CDR3 DNA follows: TGCGCCAGCAGTGAGTCCCGGACAGGGAAAGGAGACGAGCAGTACTTC. It yields the protein CASSESRTGKGDEQYF.

This clone was detected many times. This rearrangement joins TRBV6-1 to TRBJ1-6; no clear D gene. V lost 2 bases to trimming and J lost 6 bases, with 11 bases between them. Germline V gene sequence: CDR1 MNHNS, CDR2 SASEGT. This CDR3 region has 15 residues. CDR3 amino acids: CASSEQRVVNSPLHF. CDR3 bases: TGTGCCAGCAGTGAACAGAGGGTCGTTAATTCACCCCTCCACTTT.

Only a few counts were recorded for this clone. This chain connects TRBV14 to TRBJ2-7; 13 nucleotides agree with TRBD2. The CDR3 consists of 16 residues. The germline CDR1 and CDR2 sequences are SGHDN and FVKESK. The V segment lost 0 bases and the J segment 2 bases; nucleotides outside the gene matches: 1. The CDR3 DNA is TGTGCCAGCAGCCAAGATACTAGCGGGAGGGCCTACGAGCAGTACTTC. It translates to CASSQDTSGRAYEQYF.

The CDR3 reads CAWGGWTDYYGYTF. CDR3 coding DNA: TGTGCCTGGGGTGGGTGGACAGATTATTATGGCTACACCTTC. The chain uses TRBV30 and TRBJ1-2; D perhaps matches TRBD1 (6 bases). CDR1 is GTSNPN, CDR2 SVGIG, per germline (reference sequence). Trimming removed 5 bases from V and 5 bases from J, with 18 bases in between. The CDR3 is 14 amino acids.

This chain connects TRBV11-2 to TRBJ1-1; TRBD1 might be the D (5 bases). V shed 4 bases and J shed 6 bases, with 18 bases lying between them. The CDR3 extends over 15 amino acids. Germline V gene data show CDR1 as SGHAT and CDR2 as FQNNGV. CDR3: CASSSPSRVGAEAFF. The CDR3 DNA reads TGTGCCAGCAGCTCCCCAAGCAGGGTTGGAGCTGAAGCTTTCTTT.

The chain has TRBV5-8 and TRBJ2-7; 12 nucleotides line up with TRBD2. Unmatched junction bases numbered 15, after V lost 4 bases and J lost 4 bases. The CDR3 loop spans 18 amino acids. Germline V gene lookup returns CDR1 SGHTS and CDR2 YDEGEE. Here the CDR3 reads CASSGGLAGGPGRYEQYF. DNA for the CDR3: TGTGCCAGCAGCGGGGGGCTAGCGGGAGGGCCTGGAAGGTACGAGCAGTACTTC.

The chain recombines TRBV6-5 with TRBJ2-7, with D possibly matching TRBD2 (5 bases). Germline lookup yields CDR1 MNHEY and CDR2 SVGAGI. The CDR3 runs to 14 residues. Deletions cut 2 bases from V and 0 bases from J, with 8 bases between. Here the CDR3 DNA reads TGTGCCAGCAGTTACCTAGCTTTCTCCTACGAGCAGTACTTC. It specifies CASSYLAFSYEQYF.

The chain recombines TRBV2 with TRBJ2-7, with D possibly matching TRBD1 (5 bases). This CDR3 region has 12 residues. From germline, CDR1 is SNHLY and CDR2 FYNNEI. Trimming left V 8 bases short and J 6 bases short, with 14 bases between. For the CDR3, the DNA is TGTGCCAGCGGGGCCGTCGCCGGCGAGCAGTACTTC. This encodes CASGAVAGEQYF.

The V and J genes are TRBV12-3 or TRBV12-4 and TRBJ1-1, with D possibly matching TRBD1 (5 bases). The V gene lost 5 bases and the J gene lost 4 bases, with 11 bases spanning the gap. The CDR3 extends over 13 amino acids. In nucleotides, the CDR3 is TGTGCCAGCAGTGGGGACGGATCCACTGAAGCTTTCTTT. Translation: CASSGDGSTEAFF.

This clone came up once. CDR3 sequence reads: CAIGQGSMNTEAFF. The DNA of the CDR3 is TGTGCCATCGGGCAGGGTTCCATGAACACTGAAGCTTTCTTT. J is TRBJ1-1 and V is TRBV10-3, with a tentative D call TRBD1 (5 bases). The CDR3 runs to 14 residues. Germline CDR1 and CDR2: ENHRY and SYGVKD. V lost 8 bases to trimming and J lost 0 bases, with 13 bases between them.

The chain employs TRBV5-4 and TRBJ1-4, with D tentatively TRBD1 (6 bases). Germline lookup yields CDR1 SGHNT and CDR2 YYREEE (reference sequence). The CDR3 consists of 16 residues. V dropped 2 bases and J dropped 8 bases, with 19 bases sitting between them. CDR3 amino acids: CASSFFGQGIGEKLFF. The CDR3 coding sequence is TGTGCCAGCAGCTTCTTTGGGCAGGGGATAGGGGAAAAACTGTTTTTT.

The CDR3 sequence is CASSFASGNEQFF. In nucleotides, the CDR3 is TGTGCCAGCAGCTTTGCTAGCGGCAATGAGCAGTTCTTC. This chain connects TRBV5-4 to TRBJ2-1; 7 bases fit TRBD2. Per germline, CDR1 SGHNT and CDR2 YYREEE (reference sequence). Trimming at V came to 2 bases and at J to 6 bases, leaving 2 bases not matched to a gene. This CDR3 region has 13 residues.

This clone was seen more than once but under ten times. The chain links TRBV30 to TRBJ1-4; TRBD1 agrees at 7 bases. Per germline, CDR1 GTSNPN and CDR2 SVGIG (reference sequence). The V gene end was trimmed by 3 bases and the J gene end by 10 bases; junction bases not matched to a gene: 11. This CDR3 region has 14 residues. CDR3 sequence: CAWSIGQARGKLFF. Here the CDR3 DNA reads TGTGCCTGGAGCATCGGACAGGCGAGGGGAAAACTGTTTTTT.

The chain uses TRBV18 and TRBJ2-1; the D gene is possibly TRBD2 (6 bases). Germline loops: CDR1 KGHSH, CDR2 LQKENI. This CDR3 comprises 18 residues. The V end was cut by 1 base, the J end by 0 bases, with 16 bases between. CDR3 in DNA: TGTGCCAGCTCACCACTTGCGGGGCTCTCAGGCTCCTACAATGAGCAGTTCTTC. Its translation is CASSPLAGLSGSYNEQFF.

This clone was seen only once. This rearrangement joins TRBV27 to TRBJ2-7; 7 bases align to TRBD1. Trimming cost V 0 bases and J 4 bases; bases outside gene matches: 12. The CDR3 covers 17 residues. Looked up from germline, CDR1 is MNHEY and CDR2 is SMNVEV (reference sequence). The CDR3 DNA reads TGTGCCAGCAGTTTATCCTGGGGACAGCCTCGGTGGTACGAGCAGTACTTC. This sequence encodes CASSLSWGQPRWYEQYF.

The chain carries TRBV2 and TRBJ2-5; the match to TRBD2 covers 7 bases. With V trimmed by 2 bases and J by 2 bases, 2 bases remained unmatched. Germline V lookup: CDR1 SNHLY, CDR2 FYNNEI. The CDR3 sequence is 14 residues long. CDR3 in DNA: TGTGCCAGCAGTGAACGGGGACTACAAGAGACCCAGTACTTC. Protein: CASSERGLQETQYF.

The gene calls are TRBV28 and TRBJ1-2; D uncertain. V was pared by 7 bases and J by 2 bases, with 11 bases between. Per germline, CDR1 MDHEN and CDR2 SYDVKM. CDR3 length: 13 residues. CDR3 region: CASTLRGNYGYTF. The CDR3 nucleotides read TGTGCCAGCACCCTGCGGGGAAACTATGGCTACACCTTC.

This sequence joins TRBV6-5 and TRBJ2-5; 12 nucleotides align to TRBD2. The J segment lost 5 bases and the V segment lost 1 base, leaving 5 bases of the junction unmatched. Germline loops: CDR1 MNHEY, CDR2 SVGAGI. The CDR3 consists of 16 residues. CDR3 coding DNA: TGTGCCAGCAGTTACTTGACTAGCGGGGGACGGGAGACCCAGTACTTC. It is translated as CASSYLTSGGRETQYF.

The rearrangement joins TRBV24-1 to TRBJ1-1, with 11 positions matching TRBD1. J was trimmed by 5 bases and V by 1 base; bases with no gene match: 14. CDR3 length equals 19 residues. The germline CDR1 and CDR2 sequences are KGHDR and SFDVKD. CDR3 in DNA: TGTGCCACCAGTGATTTCCAATATTTGGACAGGGGGCGCCGGACTGAAGCTTTCTTT. Protein product: CATSDFQYLDRGRRTEAFF.

This chain links TRBV6-5 with TRBJ1-2, with a weak D call TRBD1 (5 bases). The V end was cut by 8 bases, the J end by 1 base, with 14 bases between. The CDR3 loop spans 14 amino acids. The germline V gene has CDR1 MNHEY and CDR2 SVGAGI. The CDR3 region is CASSKGDGNYGYTF. The CDR3, as DNA: TGTGCCAGCTCCAAAGGGGACGGTAACTATGGCTACACCTTC.

The chain's CDR3 is CASSISGTSRYEQYF. The CDR3 DNA reads as TGTGCCAGTAGTATTAGCGGGACCTCTCGCTACGAGCAGTACTTC. The chain couples TRBV19 to TRBJ2-7, with 8 nucleotides matching TRBD2. With V trimmed by 3 bases and J by 3 bases, 7 bases remained unmatched. CDR1 and CDR2 from the germline V gene are LNHDA and SQIVND (reference sequence). This CDR3 contains 15 residues.

This clone has a count of ten or more. The rearrangement joins TRBV5-8 to TRBJ1-2; D gene unclear. The length of the CDR3 is 14 residues. Trimming took off 3 bases at V and 1 base at J, with 10 bases between the two ends. The germline V gene has CDR1 SGHTS and CDR2 YDEGEE. CDR3 DNA: TGTGCCAGCAGCTCCCTGACACGTAACTATGGCTACACCTTC. The encoded protein is CASSSLTRNYGYTF.